This T cell receptor beta chain was retrieved from a study of Ad26.COV2.S vaccination and SARS-CoV-2 variants. Regarding the study as a whole: Ad26.COV2.S recipients had broader spike-specific TCRs (P = 0.0014). Analyses that measured TCR breadth and depth may have underestimated total T cell responses.

The CDR3 totals 15 residues. Germline CDR1 KGHSH, CDR2 LQKENI. Trimming took 5 bases from V and 0 from J, leaving 14 bases between them. Sequencing used immunoSEQ multiplex PCR; TCRdb keeps in-frame clones, though not all of them. The sample includes about 320,000 clones, 86% seen only once; the top ten take 1.5% to 2%. Noted treatment: approximately 18 received Ad26.COV2.S at low or high dose, single or two shots; roughly five received placebo; per-sample allocation not given. The samples were gathered on day 63 after the first injection of vaccine or placebo. Participants' vaccine, an Ad26 vector, delivered Wuhan-strain SARS-CoV-2 spike. Concerning this clone: What it binds is not known.

This rearrangement joins TRBV18 to TRBJ2-7; D is possibly TRBD1 or TRBD2 (5 bases each). This TCR came from a person between 18 and 59 years old who received the Ad26.COV2.S COVID-19 vaccine or a placebo. The source was peripheral blood, collected in a trial of Ad26.COV2.S vaccine versus placebo. In nucleotides, the CDR3 is TGTGCCAGCTCATCGGGACCGACTAACTCCTACGAGCAGTACTTC. Translated, it gives CASSSGPTNSYEQYF.